This record looks at one T cell receptor beta chain sequence and its context. The antigen is undetermined. The data originate from a study of blood T cells in healthy people across ages. Broader study findings: Reliance upon unsorted PBMCs precluded definitive naive versus antigen-experienced comparison.

A J-beta primer mix and a sample-barcoded 5' primer were used in a second PCR of about 7 to 11 cycles. Via MiXCR, TCRdb re-called the 5' RACE reads, giving one row per CDR3 protein. The sample holds roughly 800,000 distinct CDR3 sequences; around 25% are singletons and the top ten take more than 8%. These data were also reused for a study on T cells of mothers and their children. That investigation notes: Mothers gave over 9 million TCR beta CDR3 reads each, and children about 3 million each.

The source is a boy between 10 and 17 years old in good health. Sequencing was done on a sample of blood.

The CDR3 DNA follows: TGTGCCAGCAGTTTTCCGGGACGGGAGCTCCGGGAGACCCAGTACTTC. It codes for CASSFPGRELRETQYF. The chain recombines TRBV28 with TRBJ2-5; possibly TRBD2 for D (6 bases). The V end was cut by 3 bases, the J end by 5 bases, with 19 bases between. Germline lookup yields CDR1 MDHEN and CDR2 SYDVKM. The CDR3 runs to 16 residues.